This entry lists 30 T cell receptor beta chains sequenced from one sample in a study of shared clonotypes between healthy human individuals. TCRdb keeps only in-frame clones here, not all; method: immunoSEQ multiplex PCR. This table holds a few million clones, 90% to 95% found once. The specimen sequenced was naive CD4+ T cells sorted from blood. The subset here: CD45RA+ positively selected. These receptors were obtained from a man between 18 and 29 years old in good health.

The rearrangement joins TRBV9 to TRBJ2-7; maybe TRBD2 (7 bases). V shed 3 bases and J shed 3 bases, with 13 bases lying between them. CDR3 size: 14 residues. Per germline, CDR1 SGDLS and CDR2 YYNGEE. DNA for the CDR3: TGTGCCAGCAGCGCGGGGGGCGGATTCTACGAGCAGTACTTC. It yields the protein CASSAGGGFYEQYF.

The chain recombines TRBV7-9 with TRBJ2-7; 7 bases agree with TRBD1. The length of the CDR3 is 17 residues. The junction had 16 bases not matched to a gene; V was cut back by 5 bases and J by 3 bases. Germline CDR1 SEHNR, CDR2 FQNEAQ (reference sequence). CDR3 bases: TGTGCCAGCAGCACTTCCGTTTCGACAGGGAACAGCTACGAGCAGTACTTC. Translated, it gives CASSTSVSTGNSYEQYF.

This clone was picked up a small number of times. The chain employs TRBV5-4 and TRBJ2-2; 11 bases are a match to TRBD2. Germline V gene data show CDR1 as SGHNT and CDR2 as YYREEE (reference sequence). The CDR3 sequence is 16 residues long. V dropped 0 bases and J dropped 7; count of bases not matched to a gene: 5. DNA for the CDR3: TGTGCCAGCAGCTTGGATAGCGGGAGGGCCTACGGGGAGCTGTTTTTT. It translates to CASSLDSGRAYGELFF.

There are a few counts of this clone. The rearrangement uses TRBV5-4 and TRBJ2-7, with D tentatively TRBD1 or TRBD2 (5 bases each). V was clipped by 4 bases and J by 4 bases, with 18 bases between them. CDR3 length equals 15 residues. From germline, CDR1 is SGHNT and CDR2 YYREEE (reference sequence). CDR3 sequence: CASSRDQTTSYEQYF. Here the CDR3 DNA reads TGTGCCAGCAGCAGGGACCAAACGACGTCTTACGAGCAGTACTTC.

As to this clone: Compared with germline, one end of the junction differs, possibly owing to a read error. The chain has TRBV7-7 and TRBJ1-1, with 7 bases lining up with TRBD1. The CDR3 length is 18 residues. Germline CDR1 SSHAT, CDR2 FNYEAQ (reference sequence). This CDR3 is CASSLARVEGARNTEAFF. CDR3 coding DNA: TGTGCTAGCAGCTTAGCTCGGGTGGAGGGGGCAAGGAACACTGAAGCTTTCTTT.

Note on this clone: The same CDR3 also results from other DNA sequences found in this sample. The chain carries TRBV5-6 and TRBJ2-5, with 8 bases lining up with TRBD1. Unmatched junction bases numbered 5, after V lost 5 bases and J lost 2 bases. Germline V lookup: CDR1 SGHDT, CDR2 YYEEEE. The CDR3 extends over 14 amino acids. For the CDR3, the DNA is TGTGCCAGCAGTTTCAGACAGGGGCAAGAGACCCAGTACTTC. It yields the protein CASSFRQGQETQYF.

The chain has TRBV4-3 and TRBJ2-5; 10 bases align to TRBD1. After removal of 4 bases from V and 2 bases from J, the junction contained 1 base not matched to a gene. Germline V CDR1 and CDR2: LGHNA, YSLEER. The CDR3 is made up of 14 amino acids. In DNA form, the CDR3 reads TGCGCCAGCAGCCGGGACAGGGGACAAGAGACCCAGTACTTC. Translation gives CASSRDRGQETQYF.

The CDR3 DNA sequence: TGTGCCAGCTCACCAAGGGACGCGAGCACAGATACGCAGTATTTT. Protein product: CASSPRDASTDTQYF. The rearrangement uses TRBV18 and TRBJ2-3, with D possibly being TRBD1 or TRBD2 (5 bases each). CDR3 size: 15 residues. Trimming removed 2 bases from V and 0 bases from J, with 9 bases in between. Germline V CDR1 and CDR2: KGHSH, LQKENI.

Comments on this clone: The sample carries other DNA sequences with the same CDR3. The rearrangement links TRBV7-2 to TRBJ2-5, with unresolved D. The V end was cut by 1 base, the J end by 2 bases, with 5 bases between. CDR1 is SGHTA, CDR2 FQGNSA, per germline. CDR3 length equals 13 residues. CDR3 in DNA: TGTGCCAGCAGCTTAGGGTCACAAGAGACCCAGTACTTC. This sequence encodes CASSLGSQETQYF.

The chain recombines TRBV7-6 with TRBJ2-2; maybe TRBD2 (6 bases). V lost 1 base and J lost 5, with 11 bases in between. The CDR3 is 15 amino acids. From germline, CDR1 is SGHVS and CDR2 FNYEAQ. In DNA form, the CDR3 reads TGTGCCAGCAGCTTAGGGCCCGGGAGAACCGGGGAGCTGTTTTTT. Translation gives CASSLGPGRTGELFF.

The chain recombines TRBV6-1 with TRBJ1-2, with D possibly matching TRBD1 (6 bases). CDR1 is MNHNS, CDR2 SASEGT, per germline. CDR3 length: 13 residues. The V and J ends lost 3 bases and 7 bases respectively, with 12 bases between them. The CDR3 region has the DNA TGTGCCAGCAGTGATGCAGGGGTCGGTGGCTACACCTTC. This gives the protein CASSDAGVGGYTF.

J is TRBJ2-5 and V is TRBV9; the D gene is possibly TRBD2 (7 bases). Germline CDR1 is SGDLS and CDR2 is YYNGEE. V was cut by 0 bases and J by 5 bases, with 20 bases left in between. The CDR3 has 17 amino acids. CDR3 in DNA: TGTGCCAGCAGCGTAGCGGTCAAGAGGGGGGGTCGGGAGACCCAGTACTTC. Translation: CASSVAVKRGGRETQYF.

The chain has TRBV10-3 and TRBJ2-7; D uncertain. The germline V gene has CDR1 ENHRY and CDR2 SYGVKD. CDR3 size: 12 residues. Trimming pared 4 bases from V and 1 base from J, leaving 5 bases between. The CDR3 DNA is TGTGCCATCAGTGGAGCGTCCTACGAGCAGTACTTC. Residues: CAISGASYEQYF.

This chain joins TRBV6-6 and TRBJ1-5, with D tentatively TRBD1 (5 bases). Trimming took 5 bases from V and 6 from J, leaving 14 bases between them. The germline CDR1 and CDR2 sequences are MNHNY and SVGAGI (reference sequence). The length of the CDR3 is 14 residues. CDR3 in amino acids: CASSRGAGVQPQHF. CDR3 nucleotides: TGTGCCAGCAGTCGGGGTGCGGGGGTTCAGCCCCAGCATTTT.

The chain combines TRBV30 with TRBJ1-5, with D possibly TRBD1 on 6 matching bases. The length of the CDR3 is 15 residues. Germline assignment: CDR1 GTSNPN and CDR2 SVGIG (reference sequence). Trimming pared 0 bases from V and 6 bases from J, leaving 15 bases between. CDR3 protein: CAWSVLGAGVQPQHF. The CDR3, as DNA: TGTGCCTGGAGTGTGTTGGGGGCCGGGGTTCAGCCCCAGCATTTT.

The V and J genes are TRBV9 and TRBJ2-3; 8 nucleotides line up with TRBD2. The J segment lost 0 bases and the V segment lost 0 bases, leaving 3 bases of the junction unmatched. CDR3 size: 16 residues. The V gene's germline CDR1 is SGDLS and CDR2 YYNGEE. The chain's CDR3 is CASSVVSSGSTDTQYF. The CDR3 DNA reads TGTGCCAGCAGCGTAGTGTCTAGCGGGAGCACAGATACGCAGTATTTT.

The chain employs TRBV11-2 and TRBJ2-7, with 12 bases identical to TRBD2. Germline V gives CDR1 SGHAT, CDR2 FQNNGV. The CDR3 is 15 residues long. The V and J ends lost 0 bases and 10 bases, in that order; junction bases with no gene match: 7. The CDR3 DNA sequence: TGTGCCAGCAGCTTAGAACTAGCGGGGGGATCATCTCAGTACTTC. Amino acid sequence: CASSLELAGGSSQYF.

J is TRBJ2-3 and V is TRBV4-1; the D gene is possibly TRBD2 (5 bases). Germline V gives CDR1 MGHRA, CDR2 YSYEKL. Trimming left V 1 base short and J 5 bases short, with 10 bases between. The CDR3 totals 14 residues. CDR3 bases: TGCGCCAGCAGCCAAGTAGCGTATGGAGATACGCAGTATTTT. It translates to CASSQVAYGDTQYF.

This rearrangement joins TRBV4-3 to TRBJ2-1; a weak D match, TRBD2 (6 bases). V was pared by 0 bases and J by 6 bases, with 15 bases between. Germline CDR1 is LGHNA and CDR2 is YSLEER. This CDR3 has 16 residues. The CDR3 protein is CASSQETAGRFNEQFF. The CDR3 DNA reads TGCGCCAGCAGCCAAGAGACTGCGGGAAGGTTCAATGAGCAGTTCTTC.

To note about this clone: This may arise from a read error, as a much more abundant clone is one base away. The chain links TRBV7-3 to TRBJ2-7; D remains unclear. Per germline, CDR1 SGHTA and CDR2 FQGTGA. This CDR3 spans 11 amino acids. V lost 5 bases and J lost 0, with 2 bases in between. The CDR3 loop is CASSLSYEQYF. The CDR3 DNA sequence: TGTGCCAGCAGCCTCTCCTACGAGCAGTACTTC.

This clone was observed a single time. The chain employs TRBV5-6 and TRBJ2-5; no clear D gene. Trimming left V 4 bases short and J 1 base short, with 14 bases between. This CDR3 is built from 15 residues. Germline-derived CDR1 and CDR2 are SGHDT and YYEEEE. Here the CDR3 reads CASSPFLGGQETQYF. Written as DNA, the CDR3 is TGTGCCAGCAGCCCATTCCTGGGCGGCCAAGAGACCCAGTACTTC.

The chain employs TRBV23-1 and TRBJ2-7; TRBD2 might be the D (6 bases). TRBV23-1 is known as an ORF, though its function is uncertain. Trimming cost V 0 bases and J 6 bases, with 18 bases left between them. This CDR3 has 16 amino acids. This CDR3 reads CASSQSTGREGSEQYF. The CDR3, as DNA: TGCGCCAGCAGTCAATCAACCGGGCGGGAAGGGTCCGAGCAGTACTTC.

The J gene is TRBJ2-5, the V gene TRBV2; 7 bases agree with TRBD2. Germline V gives CDR1 SNHLY, CDR2 FYNNEI. The V segment lost 4 bases and the J segment 2 bases; nucleotides outside the gene matches: 1. The CDR3 consists of 13 residues. The DNA of the CDR3 is TGTGCCAGCAGTGCAGCGGGGCAAGAGACCCAGTACTTC. Protein product: CASSAAGQETQYF.

This clone was recorded only once. This chain uses TRBV21-1 with TRBJ1-6; the D call in the table, TRBD1, was not verified against the DNA. TRBV21-1 represents a pseudogene. CDR3 length: 21 amino acids. Written as DNA, the CDR3 is TGTGCCAGCAGCAAAGAAAGCAGGATGTTCGGGACAGGGAGGTTGAATTCACCCCTCCACTTT. This codes for CASSKESRMFGTGRLNSPLHF.

This chain joins TRBV9 and TRBJ2-3; D possibly corresponds to TRBD1 (6 bases). This CDR3 region has 14 residues. Germline V lookup: CDR1 SGDLS, CDR2 YYNGEE. V lost 0 bases to trimming and J lost 5 bases, with 10 bases between them. The CDR3 is CASSVDWGLDTQYF. As DNA, the CDR3 is TGTGCCAGCAGCGTAGATTGGGGGCTAGATACGCAGTATTTT. The full variable domain, in which reference TRBV9 and TRBJ2-3 provide the parts outside the CDR3, is DSGVTQTPKHLITATGQRVTLRCSPRSGDLSVYWYQQSLDQGLQFLIQYYNGEERAKGNILERFSAQQFPDLHSELNLSSLELGDSALYFCASSVDWGLDTQYFGPGTRLTVL.

This rearrangement joins TRBV9 to TRBJ2-1; 10 bases agree with TRBD1. The CDR3 length is 15 residues. Unmatched junction bases numbered 0, after V lost 0 bases and J lost 3 bases. Germline V lookup: CDR1 SGDLS, CDR2 YYNGEE. The CDR3 nucleotides read TGTGCCAGCAGCGTAGGGACAGGGGGCTACAATGAGCAGTTCTTC. Protein sequence: CASSVGTGGYNEQFF.

This clone was picked up one time. Other DNA sequences in the same sample also yield this CDR3. The genes are TRBV4-3 and TRBJ2-3, with D hard to call. V lost 0 bases, J lost 3 bases, and 7 bases lay in between. This CDR3 has 14 amino acids. Germline CDR1 LGHNA, CDR2 YSLEER. CDR3 region: CASSQDLSTDTQYF. CDR3 nucleotide sequence: TGCGCCAGCAGCCAAGACCTAAGTACAGATACGCAGTATTTT.

The V gene is TRBV6-1, the J gene TRBJ1-2; 7 nucleotides align to TRBD1. Germline V gives CDR1 MNHNS, CDR2 SASEGT. The CDR3 consists of 13 residues. V lost 4 bases, J lost 7 bases, and 6 bases stayed unmatched. CDR3 sequence (DNA): TGTGCCAGCAGTGGAGACAGGGTCGGTGGCTACACCTTC. Residues: CASSGDRVGGYTF.

The rearrangement links TRBV2 to TRBJ1-5; no firm D call. Germline V lookup: CDR1 SNHLY, CDR2 FYNNEI. CDR3 length: 15 residues. Deletions cut 4 bases from V and 0 bases from J, with 10 bases between. In DNA form, the CDR3 reads TGTGCCAGCAGTGTGAACAGTAATAGCAATCAGCCCCAGCATTTT. Residues: CASSVNSNSNQPQHF.

The chain employs TRBV28 and TRBJ1-2, with a possible D match to TRBD1 (6 bases). The CDR3 has 15 amino acids. V dropped 3 bases and J dropped 7 bases, with 18 bases sitting between them. CDR1 and CDR2 (germline): MDHEN, SYDVKM. The CDR3: CASSFWGARYGGYTF. CDR3 in DNA: TGTGCCAGCAGTTTTTGGGGGGCGCGTTACGGTGGCTACACCTTC.